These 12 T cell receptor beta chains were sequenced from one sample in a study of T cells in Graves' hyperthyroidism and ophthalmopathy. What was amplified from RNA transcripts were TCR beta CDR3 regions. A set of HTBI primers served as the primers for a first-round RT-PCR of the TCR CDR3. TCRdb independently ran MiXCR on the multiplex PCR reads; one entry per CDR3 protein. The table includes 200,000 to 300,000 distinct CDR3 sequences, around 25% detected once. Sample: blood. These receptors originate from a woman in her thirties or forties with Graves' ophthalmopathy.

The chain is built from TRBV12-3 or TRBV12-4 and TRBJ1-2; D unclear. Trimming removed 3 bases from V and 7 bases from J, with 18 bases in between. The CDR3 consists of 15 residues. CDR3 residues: CASSLGPGRRLGYTF. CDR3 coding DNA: TGTGCCAGCAGTTTGGGTCCGGGTCGGCGGCTTGGCTACACCTTC.

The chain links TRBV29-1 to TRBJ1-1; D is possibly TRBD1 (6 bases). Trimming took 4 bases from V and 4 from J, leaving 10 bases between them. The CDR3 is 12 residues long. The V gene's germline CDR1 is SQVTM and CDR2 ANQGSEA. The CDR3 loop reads CSVAQGPTEAFF. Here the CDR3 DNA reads TGCAGCGTTGCACAGGGACCCACTGAAGCTTTCTTT.

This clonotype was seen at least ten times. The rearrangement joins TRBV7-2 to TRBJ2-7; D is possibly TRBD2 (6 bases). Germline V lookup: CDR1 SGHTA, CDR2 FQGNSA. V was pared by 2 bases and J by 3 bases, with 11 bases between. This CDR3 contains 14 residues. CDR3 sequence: CASSLRDFYYEQYF. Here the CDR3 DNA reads TGTGCCAGCAGCTTAAGGGACTTTTACTACGAGCAGTACTTC.

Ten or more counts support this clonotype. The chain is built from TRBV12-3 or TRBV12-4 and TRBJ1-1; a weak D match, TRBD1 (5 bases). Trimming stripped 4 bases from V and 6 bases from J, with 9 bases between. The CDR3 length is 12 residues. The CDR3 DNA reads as TGTGCCAGCAGTTCTCAGGGCTCTGAAGCTTTCTTT. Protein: CASSSQGSEAFF.

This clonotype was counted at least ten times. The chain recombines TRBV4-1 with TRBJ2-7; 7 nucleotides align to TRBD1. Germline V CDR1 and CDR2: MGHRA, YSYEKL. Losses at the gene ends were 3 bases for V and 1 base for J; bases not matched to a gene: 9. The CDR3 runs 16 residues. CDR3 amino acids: CASSHPPEGASYEQYF. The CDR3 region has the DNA TGCGCCAGCAGCCACCCTCCCGAGGGGGCTTCCTACGAGCAGTACTTC.

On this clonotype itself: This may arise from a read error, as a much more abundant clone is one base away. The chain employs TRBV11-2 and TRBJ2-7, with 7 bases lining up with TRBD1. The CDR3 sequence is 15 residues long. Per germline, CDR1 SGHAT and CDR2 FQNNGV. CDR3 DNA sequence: TGTGTCAGCAGCTTAGATGGACAGGCGACCTACGAGCAGTACTTC. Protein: CVSSLDGQATYEQYF.

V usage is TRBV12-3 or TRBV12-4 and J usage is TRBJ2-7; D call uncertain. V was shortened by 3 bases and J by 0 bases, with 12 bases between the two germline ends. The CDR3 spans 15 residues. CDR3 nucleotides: TGTGCCAGCAGTTTGAGCCAATTGGGCTCCTACGAGCAGTACTTC. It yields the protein CASSLSQLGSYEQYF.

Here the CDR3 reads CASSYSRGRDGGYTF. Here the CDR3 DNA reads TGTGCCAGCAGTTACTCACGAGGAAGGGACGGTGGCTACACCTTC. The genes are TRBV6-5 and TRBJ1-2; possible D gene TRBD1, 5 bases. The germline V and J ends were trimmed by 0 bases and 7 bases, with 15 bases remaining between them. This CDR3 region has 15 residues. The germline V gene has CDR1 MNHEY and CDR2 SVGAGI.

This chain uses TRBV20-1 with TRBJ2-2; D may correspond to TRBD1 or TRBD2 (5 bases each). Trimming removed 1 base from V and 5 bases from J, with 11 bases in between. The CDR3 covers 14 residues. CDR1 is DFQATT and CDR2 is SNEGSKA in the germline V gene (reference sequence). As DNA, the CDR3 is TGCAGTGCTAGAGGGGGCAGGGAGACCGGGGAGCTGTTTTTT. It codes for CSARGGRETGELFF.

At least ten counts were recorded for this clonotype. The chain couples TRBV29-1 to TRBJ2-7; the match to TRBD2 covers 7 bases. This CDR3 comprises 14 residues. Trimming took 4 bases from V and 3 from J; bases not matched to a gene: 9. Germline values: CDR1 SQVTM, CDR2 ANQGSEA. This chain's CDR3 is CSVGFGRGNYEQYF. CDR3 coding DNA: TGCAGCGTTGGCTTTGGGCGGGGGAACTACGAGCAGTACTTC.

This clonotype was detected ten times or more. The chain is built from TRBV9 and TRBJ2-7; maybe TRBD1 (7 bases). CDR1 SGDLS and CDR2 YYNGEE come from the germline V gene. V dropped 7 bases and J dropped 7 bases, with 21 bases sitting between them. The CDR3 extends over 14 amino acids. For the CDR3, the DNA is TGTGCCAGCGCTCGTTACGAGGGGGCGGGGGAGCAGTACTTC. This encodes CASARYEGAGEQYF.

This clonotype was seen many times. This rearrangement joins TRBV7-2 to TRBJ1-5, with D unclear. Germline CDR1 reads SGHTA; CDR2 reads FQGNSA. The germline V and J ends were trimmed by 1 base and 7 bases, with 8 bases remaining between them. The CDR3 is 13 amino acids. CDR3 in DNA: TGTGCCAGCAGCTTAGAAGTCGGACAGCCCCAGCATTTT. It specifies CASSLEVGQPQHF.